These 20 T cell receptor beta chains were all obtained from the same sample, sequenced in a study of post-analysis software for immune sequencing data. Study outcomes and limitations: Patients carried roughly 5 TRBV segments more frequently than controls did, and TRBV5-6, TRBV5-1 and TRBV20-1 were among them.

What these receptors recognize is not known. Unique molecular identifiers tagged the TCR beta cDNA libraries. TCRdb reanalysed the PCR reads using MiXCR and keeps one entry per CDR3 protein. The data hold around 200,000 distinct CDR3 sequences, with 29% observed a single time. The sample consisted of blood. These receptors were collected from a girl aged 2-17 years with multiple sclerosis.

This chain's CDR3 is CSASSGTGVADTQYF. The CDR3 DNA reads TGCAGTGCTTCAAGCGGGACAGGGGTGGCAGATACGCAGTATTTT. The rearrangement links TRBV20-1 to TRBJ2-3, with 10 bases aligning to TRBD1. Losses at the gene ends were 5 bases for V and 4 bases for J; bases not matched to a gene: 9. Germline assignment: CDR1 DFQATT and CDR2 SNEGSKA (reference sequence). This CDR3 has 15 amino acids.

The chain has TRBV29-1 and TRBJ1-1; TRBD1 might be the D (5 bases). The CDR3 consists of 12 residues. Germline V gives CDR1 SQVTM, CDR2 ANQGSEA. The V end lost 2 bases, the J end lost 7 bases, and 11 bases lay between the germline ends. The CDR3 nucleotides are TGCAGCGTTGAATGGGGACGTCGTGAAGCTTTCTTT. Protein: CSVEWGRREAFF.

In this sample, this clonotype turned up many times. The chain is built from TRBV4-1 and TRBJ2-7, with D perhaps matching TRBD1 (5 bases). The V gene lost 1 base and the J gene lost 3 bases, with 13 bases spanning the gap. The CDR3 contains 15 residues. Germline V CDR1 and CDR2: MGHRA, YSYEKL. CDR3 loop: CASSQGLGAFYEQYF. The DNA of the CDR3 is TGCGCCAGCAGCCAAGGCCTAGGGGCTTTCTACGAGCAGTACTTC.

The chain links TRBV7-4 to TRBJ2-7, with 8 nucleotides matching TRBD1. V was clipped by 9 bases and J by 2 bases; unmatched bases: 6. In germline, CDR1 is SGHVT, CDR2 SQSDAQ. This CDR3 has 13 residues. The CDR3 is CARGQERTYEQYF. The CDR3 coding sequence is TGTGCCAGGGGACAGGAGCGAACCTACGAGCAGTACTTC.

The table lists this clonotype with a count of one. Written as DNA, the CDR3 is TGTGCCAGCAGTTACGAAGCAGCGGGGCAGAATGAGCAGTACTTC. Translating gives CASSYEAAGQNEQYF. This sequence joins TRBV6-5 and TRBJ2-1, with TRBD2 identical over 7 bases. The DNA end favors TRBJ2-7, so the J call may be wrong. This CDR3 has 15 amino acids. Germline-derived CDR1 and CDR2 are MNHEY and SVGAGI.

The rearrangement uses TRBV20-1 and TRBJ2-3, with TRBD2 matching over 10 bases. CDR3 length: 16 residues. The germline V gene encodes CDR1 DFQATT and CDR2 SNEGSKA (reference sequence). V trimming: 6 bases; J trimming: 5 bases; junction bases outside the gene matches: 14. CDR3 in DNA: TGCAGTGCCCACCTGTCAAGCGGGGGGGATATAGATACGCAGTATTTT. This codes for CSAHLSSGGDIDTQYF.

This clonotype was seen at least ten times. The chain links TRBV29-1 to TRBJ1-2; D is uncertain. Germline loops: CDR1 SQVTM, CDR2 ANQGSEA. The CDR3 is 13 residues long. V lost 7 bases and J lost 4, with 16 bases in between. For the CDR3, the DNA is TGCAGCGCCCGAGCATCGAGCTCCTATGGCTACACCTTC. It codes for CSARASSSYGYTF.

The gene calls are TRBV7-8 and TRBJ2-4, with D perhaps matching TRBD1 or TRBD2 (5 bases each). This CDR3 has 16 residues. The V end lost 5 bases, the J end lost 6 bases, and 20 bases lay between the germline ends. The germline CDR1 and CDR2 sequences are SGHVS and FQNEAQ. The CDR3: CASSPVPGPSLNIQYF. The CDR3 DNA reads TGTGCCAGCAGCCCTGTCCCGGGGCCGTCCTTAAACATTCAGTACTTC. Drawing the rest from reference TRBV7-8 and TRBJ2-4, the complete variable domain is GAGVSQSPRYKVAKRGQDVALRCDPISGHVSLFWYQQALGQGPEFLTYFQNEAQLDKSGLPSDRFFAERPEGSVSTLKIQRTQQEDSAVYLCASSPVPGPSLNIQYFGAGTRLSVL.

This clonotype was recorded many times. The V call is TRBV20-1, the J call TRBJ2-5, with unresolved D. The J call may be wrong; the DNA end is better matched by TRBJ2-7. The germline gives CDR1 DFQATT, CDR2 SNEGSKA (reference sequence). The CDR3 has 11 amino acids. CDR3 nucleotides: TGCAGTGCTAGATTGGCCGGCGAGCAGTACTTC. Protein: CSARLAGEQYF.

This clonotype was detected many times. This chain joins TRBV20-1 and TRBJ2-5; 8 bases fit TRBD1. Germline V CDR1 and CDR2: DFQATT, SNEGSKA (reference sequence). The J segment lost 5 bases and the V segment lost 5 bases, leaving 4 bases of the junction unmatched. CDR3 length: 12 residues. The CDR3 DNA reads as TGCAGTGCTTCGGACAGGGAGGAGACCCAGTACTTC. It specifies CSASDREETQYF.

The V and J genes are TRBV20-1 and TRBJ1-5; 8 positions match TRBD1. The CDR3 has 15 amino acids. The trim removed 2 bases at V and 4 bases at J, leaving 7 bases unmatched. CDR1 is DFQATT, CDR2 SNEGSKA, per germline (reference sequence). CDR3 in DNA: TGCAGTGCTAGAAGGGGGACAGGACAAAATCAGCCCCAGCATTTT. It codes for CSARRGTGQNQPQHF.

The sample holds many counts of this clonotype. The chain is built from TRBV20-1 and TRBJ2-1, with TRBD2 matching 16 bases. CDR1 is DFQATT and CDR2 is SNEGSKA in the germline V gene (reference sequence). The CDR3 loop spans 16 amino acids. V was pared by 5 bases and J by 12 bases, with 13 bases of the junction left unmatched. The CDR3 DNA reads TGCAGTGCTCCTGAATACGGGACTAGCGGGAGGGCTCGGCAGTTCTTC. It specifies CSAPEYGTSGRARQFF.

This clonotype showed up just once. The V call is TRBV29-1, the J call TRBJ2-1; 9 bases line up with TRBD1. V trimming: 3 bases; J trimming: 9 bases; junction bases outside the gene matches: 9. Germline V gene data show CDR1 as SQVTM and CDR2 as ANQGSEA. The CDR3 is 14 amino acids. This CDR3 is CSVDWGTGRSEQFF. In DNA, the CDR3 is TGCAGCGTTGATTGGGGGACAGGGCGGAGTGAGCAGTTCTTC.

V usage is TRBV2 and J usage is TRBJ2-1, with D possibly TRBD1 on 6 matching bases. V lost 7 bases to trimming and J lost 4 bases, with 17 bases between them. This CDR3 region has 15 residues. Germline values: CDR1 SNHLY, CDR2 FYNNEI. This CDR3 reads CASKARTVLYNEQFF. The CDR3 region has the DNA TGTGCCAGCAAAGCGAGGACAGTCTTATACAATGAGCAGTTCTTC.

This clonotype has more than one count but fewer than ten. V gene TRBV20-1 combines with J gene TRBJ2-1; 8 bases are shared with TRBD1. With the DNA end fitting TRBJ2-7 better, the J assignment may be wrong. The CDR3 contains 14 residues. Germline CDR1 and CDR2: DFQATT and SNEGSKA (reference sequence). The CDR3 loop reads CSGANRDRYNEQYF. CDR3 DNA sequence: TGCAGTGGGGCAAACAGGGACAGGTACAATGAGCAGTACTTC.

This clonotype was counted ten times or more. The chain employs TRBV6-2 or TRBV6-3 and TRBJ1-2, with no clear D. This CDR3 spans 11 amino acids. Germline V CDR1 and CDR2: MNHEY, SVGEGT. Trimming shortened V by 2 bases and J by 7 bases, and 5 bases separated the two germline ends. CDR3 region: CASSYRFGYTF. The DNA for the CDR3 is TGTGCCAGCAGTTACCGGTTTGGCTACACCTTC.

There are many counts of this clonotype. The CDR3 nucleotides are TGCAGTGCCGTTCGGGGCTACGAGCAGTACTTC. Amino acid sequence: CSAVRGYEQYF. The rearrangement links TRBV20-1 to TRBJ2-7, with a possible D match to TRBD2 (5 bases). The V gene lost 6 bases and the J gene lost 3 bases, with 9 bases spanning the gap. CDR1 and CDR2 (germline): DFQATT, SNEGSKA (reference sequence). The CDR3 totals 11 residues.

This clonotype was picked up many times. DNA of the CDR3: TGTGCCAGCAGCTTAGTCAATGAGCAGTTCTTC. Protein product: CASSLVNEQFF. This rearrangement joins TRBV7-2 to TRBJ2-1; no clear D. V gave up 1 base and J gave up 6 bases, with 1 base separating them. The CDR3 spans 11 residues. The germline V gene encodes CDR1 SGHTA and CDR2 FQGNSA.

The chain joins TRBV12-3 or TRBV12-4 to TRBJ2-1; no definite D call. The V end lost 7 bases, the J end lost 8 bases, and 9 bases lay between the germline ends. The CDR3 covers 11 residues. The CDR3 DNA sequence: TGTGCCAGCACCCAAGTCTATGAGCAGTTCTTC. It translates to CASTQVYEQFF.

In regard to this clonotype: Germline and junction disagree at one end, which may indicate a read error. The V call is TRBV28, the J call TRBJ2-4, with D perhaps given as TRBD1 or TRBD2 (6 bases each). CDR1 is MDHEN, CDR2 SYDVKM, per germline. The CDR3 contains 13 residues. CDR3 amino acids: CVSSPARGGIQYF. In DNA, the CDR3 is TGTGTCAGCAGCCCGGCCAGGGGAGGCATTCAGTACTTC.